This TCR beta chain was identified during a study of shared clonotypes between healthy human individuals. Trimming took 2 bases from V and 4 from J, leaving 8 bases between them. CDR3 size: 14 residues. Germline V gene sequence: CDR1 SGHDN, CDR2 FVKESK. Deep level was the assay's run setting. Clones were sequenced by immunoSEQ multiplex PCR, and TCRdb holds only the in-frame ones, with some missing. Of about 1 million clones listed, about 80% were seen once; the top ten hold 0.5% to 0.6%. Material for sequencing was memory CD4+ T cells from PBMCs. Described subset: CD45RA-negative fraction. The chain couples TRBV14 to TRBJ2-2, with D possibly TRBD1 on 5 matching bases. The receptor's source is a man aged 18 to 29 in good health. Some clones in this sample may be carry-over from other donors' samples. In DNA, the CDR3 is TGTGCCAGCAGCCAATGGGGCCTCACCGGGGAGCTGTTTTTT. This codes for CASSQWGLTGELFF.